This record covers a single TCR beta chain. This sample stems from a study of cytomegalovirus exposure and HLA in healthy donors. On the study more broadly: Of the donors genotyped, several hundred in all, around 77% fell in the Caucasian-associated ancestry cluster.

The germline V gene encodes CDR1 MGHDK and CDR2 SYGVNS. The ends were cut back, 4 bases at V and 8 bases at J, with 15 bases in the middle. This CDR3 spans 14 amino acids. The PCR had 60 Vbeta and 13 Jbeta primers. TCRdb's copy holds only in-frame clones and misses some; the assay was immunoSEQ multiplex PCR. The table lists 150,000 to 160,000 clones, 74% of them singletons. This chain connects TRBV25-1 to TRBJ2-1, with a possible D match to TRBD2 (6 bases). Sequenced material: PBMCs. The TCR was taken from a man aged 30-40 years in good health and CMV-seronegative. CDR3 residues: CASSATVGGDEQFF. For the CDR3, the DNA is TGTGCCAGCAGTGCGACTGTGGGGGGTGATGAGCAGTTCTTC.